This TCR beta chain stems from a study of blood T cell repertoires in COVID-19. Study at large: Acute-phase and convalescent COVID-19 samples originated in the United States, Italy and Spain. T cells, B-cell-depleted T cells, or PBMCs provided the cDNA or gDNA that served as material.

In its sample, this clone was seen a few times. Other DNA sequences in this specimen translate into the identical CDR3. How the authors handled the data: Estimates of nucleated cell counts were drawn from the amplification of reference gene primers. Here immunoSEQ multiplex PCR was the method, and the copy in TCRdb shows in-frame clones only, minus some. V and J calls and clone size come straight from that table; D and trimming were deduced from the DNA. The sample has 62,000 or so clones, around 86% seen once; the top ten hold over 1.1%. This clonotype was obtained from a woman aged 55-70 years with acute or convalescent COVID-19. Sequenced: peripheral blood.

For the CDR3, the DNA is TGCGCCAGCAGCGAGGAACGCTTATCCTACACCTTC. This translates into CASSEERLSYTF. The chain combines TRBV5-1 with TRBJ1-2; D unresolved. The CDR3 spans 12 residues. V lost 4 bases to trimming and J lost 10 bases, with 14 bases between them. CDR1 is SGHRS, CDR2 YFSETQ, per germline.